The T cell receptor (beta chain) described here comes from a study of blood T cells in healthy people across ages. A sample-barcoded 5' primer and a J-beta primer mix were used in a second PCR of roughly 6 to 11 cycles. TCRdb re-called the 5' RACE reads with MiXCR, one entry per CDR3 protein. The sample yields roughly 1.9 million distinct CDR3 sequences, 30% to 40% seen once. Germline CDR1 and CDR2: ENHRY and SYGVKD. V dropped 4 bases and J dropped 5 bases, with 11 bases sitting between them. This CDR3 is built from 13 residues. This clonotype was obtained from a human donor in good health. The chain is built from TRBV10-3 and TRBJ2-5; no clear D gene. Source material: blood. The CDR3 sequence is CAISGDMRETQYF. Here the CDR3 DNA reads TGTGCCATCAGTGGAGATATGAGGGAGACCCAGTACTTC.